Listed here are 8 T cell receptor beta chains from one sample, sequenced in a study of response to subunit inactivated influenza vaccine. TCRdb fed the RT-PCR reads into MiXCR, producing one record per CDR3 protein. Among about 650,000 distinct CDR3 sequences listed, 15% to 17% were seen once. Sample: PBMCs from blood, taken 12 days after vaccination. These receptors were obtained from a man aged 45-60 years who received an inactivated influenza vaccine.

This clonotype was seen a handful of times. The CDR3: CVLSGRPNTGELFF. CDR3 coding DNA: TGTGTCTTGTCAGGACGTCCGAACACCGGGGAGCTGTTTTTT. V and J are TRBV7-7 and TRBJ2-2; no firm D call. From germline, CDR1 is SSHAT and CDR2 FNYEAQ (reference sequence). This CDR3 is built from 14 residues.

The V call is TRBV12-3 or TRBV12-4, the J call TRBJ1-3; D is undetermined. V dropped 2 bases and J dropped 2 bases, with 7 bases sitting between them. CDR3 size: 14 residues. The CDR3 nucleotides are TGTGCCAGCAGTTTATCCCCTGCTGGAAACACCATATATTTT. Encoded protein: CASSLSPAGNTIYF.

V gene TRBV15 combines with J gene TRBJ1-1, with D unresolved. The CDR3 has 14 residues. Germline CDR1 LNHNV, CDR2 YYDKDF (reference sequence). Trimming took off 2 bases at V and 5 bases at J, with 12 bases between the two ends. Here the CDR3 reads CATSRNGKATEAFF. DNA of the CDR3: TGTGCCACCAGCAGAAACGGGAAGGCAACTGAAGCTTTCTTT.

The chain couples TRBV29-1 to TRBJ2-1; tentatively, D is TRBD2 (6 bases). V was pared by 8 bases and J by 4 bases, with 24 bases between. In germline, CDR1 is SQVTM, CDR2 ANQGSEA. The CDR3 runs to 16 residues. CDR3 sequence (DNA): TGCAGCCCAATGACCCGGGGCTCGGGGGAGTACAATGAGCAGTTCTTC. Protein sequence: CSPMTRGSGEYNEQFF.

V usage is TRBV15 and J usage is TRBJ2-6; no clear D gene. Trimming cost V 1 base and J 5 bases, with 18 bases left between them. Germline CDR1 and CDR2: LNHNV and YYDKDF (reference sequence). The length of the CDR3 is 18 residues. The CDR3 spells CATSRGEGALGRANVLTF. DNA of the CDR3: TGTGCCACCAGCAGAGGGGAAGGAGCTCTTGGACGGGCCAACGTCCTGACTTTC.

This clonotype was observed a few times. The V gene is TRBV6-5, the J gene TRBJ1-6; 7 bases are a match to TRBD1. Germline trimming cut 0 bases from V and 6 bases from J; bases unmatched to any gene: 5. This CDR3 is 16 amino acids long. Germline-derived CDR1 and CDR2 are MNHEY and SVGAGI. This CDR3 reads CASSYSAGQPNSPLHF. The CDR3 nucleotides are TGTGCCAGCAGTTACTCGGCGGGACAGCCTAATTCACCCCTCCACTTT.

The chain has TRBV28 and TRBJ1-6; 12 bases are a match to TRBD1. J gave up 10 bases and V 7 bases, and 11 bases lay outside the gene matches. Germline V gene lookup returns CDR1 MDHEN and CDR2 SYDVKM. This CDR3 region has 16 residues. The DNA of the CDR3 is TGTGCCAGCATAGCTGGGACAGGGGGCAAGAGATCACCCCTCCACTTT. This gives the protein CASIAGTGGKRSPLHF.

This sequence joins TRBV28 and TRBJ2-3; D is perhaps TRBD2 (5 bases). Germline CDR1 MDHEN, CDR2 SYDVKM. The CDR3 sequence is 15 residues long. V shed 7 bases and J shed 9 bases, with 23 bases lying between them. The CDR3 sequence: CASNPPGNGVGTQYF. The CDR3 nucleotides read TGTGCCAGCAACCCTCCGGGCAACGGGGTCGGCACGCAGTATTTT. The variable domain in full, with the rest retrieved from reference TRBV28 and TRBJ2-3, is DVKVTQSSRYLVKRTGEKVFLECVQDMDHENMFWYRQDPGLGLRLIYFSYDVKMKEKGDIPEGYSVSREKKERFSLILESASTNQTSMYLCASNPPGNGVGTQYFGPGTRLTVL.